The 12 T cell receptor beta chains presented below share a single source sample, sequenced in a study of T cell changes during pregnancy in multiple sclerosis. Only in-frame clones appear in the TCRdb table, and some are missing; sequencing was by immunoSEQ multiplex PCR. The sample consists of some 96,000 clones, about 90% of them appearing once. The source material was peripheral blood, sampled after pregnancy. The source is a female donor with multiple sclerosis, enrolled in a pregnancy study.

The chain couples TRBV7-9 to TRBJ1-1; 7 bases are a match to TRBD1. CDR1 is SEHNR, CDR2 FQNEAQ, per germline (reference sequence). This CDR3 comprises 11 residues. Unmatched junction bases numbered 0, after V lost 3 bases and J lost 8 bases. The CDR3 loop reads CASSLGQEAFF. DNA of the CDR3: TGTGCCAGCAGCTTGGGACAGGAAGCTTTCTTT.

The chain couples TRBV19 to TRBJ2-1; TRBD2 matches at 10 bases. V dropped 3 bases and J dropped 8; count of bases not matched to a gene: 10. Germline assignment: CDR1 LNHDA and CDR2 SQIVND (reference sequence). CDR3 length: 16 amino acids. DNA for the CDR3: TGTGCCAGTAGTATCCACCCAGCGGGAGGGAGGGATGAGCAGTTCTTC. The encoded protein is CASSIHPAGGRDEQFF.

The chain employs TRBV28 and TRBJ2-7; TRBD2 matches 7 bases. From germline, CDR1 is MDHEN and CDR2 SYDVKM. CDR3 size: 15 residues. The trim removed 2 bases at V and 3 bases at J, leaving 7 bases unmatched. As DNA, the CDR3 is TGTGCCAGCAGTTTAGCGGCTAGCGGCAACTACGAGCAGTACTTC. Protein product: CASSLAASGNYEQYF. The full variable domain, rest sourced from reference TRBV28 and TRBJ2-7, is DVKVTQSSRYLVKRTGEKVFLECVQDMDHENMFWYRQDPGLGLRLIYFSYDVKMKEKGDIPEGYSVSREKKERFSLILESASTNQTSMYLCASSLAASGNYEQYFGPGTRLTVT.

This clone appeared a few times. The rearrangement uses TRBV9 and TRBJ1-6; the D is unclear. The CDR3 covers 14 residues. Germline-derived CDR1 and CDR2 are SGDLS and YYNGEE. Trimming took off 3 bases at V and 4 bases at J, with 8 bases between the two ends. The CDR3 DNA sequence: TGTGCCAGCAGCGCCGGGGTTTATAATTCACCCCTCCACTTT. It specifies CASSAGVYNSPLHF.

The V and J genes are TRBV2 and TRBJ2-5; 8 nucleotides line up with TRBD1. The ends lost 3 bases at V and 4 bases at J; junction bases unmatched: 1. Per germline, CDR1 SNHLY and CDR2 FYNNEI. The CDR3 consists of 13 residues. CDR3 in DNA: TGTGCCAGCAGTGACAGGGGGCGAGAGACCCAGTACTTC. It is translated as CASSDRGRETQYF. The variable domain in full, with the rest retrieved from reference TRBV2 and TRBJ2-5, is EPEVTQTPSHQVTQMGQEVILRCVPISNHLYFYWYRQILGQKVEFLVSFYNNEISEKSEIFDDQFSVERPDGSNFTLKIRSTKLEDSAMYFCASSDRGRETQYFGPGTRLLVL.

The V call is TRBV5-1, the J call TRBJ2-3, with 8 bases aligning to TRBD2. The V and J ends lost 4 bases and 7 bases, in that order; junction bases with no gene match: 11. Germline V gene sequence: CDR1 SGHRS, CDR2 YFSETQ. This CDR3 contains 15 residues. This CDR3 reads CASSKTSDSAYTQYF. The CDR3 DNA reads TGCGCCAGCAGCAAGACTAGCGATTCCGCTTATACGCAGTATTTT.

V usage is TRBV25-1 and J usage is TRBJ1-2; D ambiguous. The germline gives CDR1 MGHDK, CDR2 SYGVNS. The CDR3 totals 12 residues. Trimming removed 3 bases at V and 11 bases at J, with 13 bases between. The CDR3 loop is CASSDRIGFYTF. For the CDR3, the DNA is TGTGCCAGCAGTGACAGGATTGGGTTTTACACCTTC.

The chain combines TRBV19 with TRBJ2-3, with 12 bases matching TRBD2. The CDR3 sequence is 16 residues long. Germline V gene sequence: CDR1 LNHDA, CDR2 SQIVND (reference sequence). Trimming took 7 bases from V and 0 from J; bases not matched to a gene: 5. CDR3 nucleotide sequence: TGTGCCAGTAACCCCCTAGCGGGGGGGAGCACAGATACGCAGTATTTT. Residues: CASNPLAGGSTDTQYF.

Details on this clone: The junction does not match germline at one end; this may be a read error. The CDR3 DNA reads TGCAGTGCTCTCCGGGACACCGAAGCTTTCTTT. It encodes CSALRDTEAFF. The rearrangement uses TRBV20-1 and TRBJ1-1, with TRBD1 as a possible D gene (6 bases). Germline CDR1 DFQATT, CDR2 SNEGSKA (reference sequence). CDR3 length: 11 residues.

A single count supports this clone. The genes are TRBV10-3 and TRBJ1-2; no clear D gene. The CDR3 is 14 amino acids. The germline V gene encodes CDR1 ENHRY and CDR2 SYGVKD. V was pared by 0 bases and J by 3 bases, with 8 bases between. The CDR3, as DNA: TGTGCCATCAGTGAGTCCTCACATTACTATGGCTACACCTTC. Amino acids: CAISESSHYYGYTF.

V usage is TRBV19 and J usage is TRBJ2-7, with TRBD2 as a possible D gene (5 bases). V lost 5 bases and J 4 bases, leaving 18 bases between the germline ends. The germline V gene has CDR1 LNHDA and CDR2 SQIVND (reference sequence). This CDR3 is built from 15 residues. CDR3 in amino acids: CASSRTEGLGYEQYF. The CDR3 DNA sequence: TGTGCCAGTAGTCGTACCGAGGGCCTGGGGTACGAGCAGTACTTC.

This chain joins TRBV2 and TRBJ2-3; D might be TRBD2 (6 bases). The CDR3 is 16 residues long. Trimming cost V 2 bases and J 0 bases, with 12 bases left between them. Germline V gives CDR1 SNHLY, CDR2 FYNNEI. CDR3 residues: CASSEFNSGSTDTQYF. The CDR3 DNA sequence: TGTGCCAGCAGTGAATTTAACAGCGGGAGCACAGATACGCAGTATTTT.